The entry below describes one T cell receptor beta chain. Its antigen remains unidentified. The CDR3 covers 14 residues. Germline V gives CDR1 SGDLS, CDR2 YYNGEE. V lost 3 bases, J lost 0 bases, and 10 bases lay in between. Clones were sequenced by immunoSEQ multiplex PCR, and TCRdb holds only the in-frame ones, with some missing. The sample contains 25,000 to 35,000 clones, approximately 85% of which appear only once. The data were taken from a study of memory B cells and T cells in multiple sclerosis. CFSE-dim autoproliferating and CFSE-high non-proliferating T cells from unstimulated culture were sequenced separately. Over 4.5x10^7 CFSE-labeled PBMCs were cultured around 7 days unstimulated, then replicate wells were pooled. Without exogenous stimuli, around 0.5 uM CFSE-labeled PBMCs were cultured serum-free. Findings and limits, study-wide: Shared clonotype counts depended on differing compartment clone-set sizes and were normalized.

Sequencing used PBMCs from blood kept in culture. The source is a human donor with multiple sclerosis. The genes are TRBV9 and TRBJ2-7, with D uncertain. The CDR3 sequence is CASSGSGPSYEQYF. The CDR3 bases are TGTGCCAGCAGCGGATCGGGCCCCTCCTACGAGCAGTACTTC.